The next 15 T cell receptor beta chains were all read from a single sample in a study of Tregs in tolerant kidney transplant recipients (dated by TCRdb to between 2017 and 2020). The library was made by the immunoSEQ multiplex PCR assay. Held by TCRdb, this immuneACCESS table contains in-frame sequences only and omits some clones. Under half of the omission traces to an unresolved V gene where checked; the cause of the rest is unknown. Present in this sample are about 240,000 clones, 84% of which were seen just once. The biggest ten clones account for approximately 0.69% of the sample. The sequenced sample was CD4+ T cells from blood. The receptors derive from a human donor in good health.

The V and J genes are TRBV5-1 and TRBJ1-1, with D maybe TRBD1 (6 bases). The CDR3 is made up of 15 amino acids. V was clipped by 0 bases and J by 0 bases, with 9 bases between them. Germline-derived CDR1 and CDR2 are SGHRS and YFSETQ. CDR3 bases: TGCGCCAGCAGCTTGGAGCAGGGGATGAACACTGAAGCTTTCTTT. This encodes CASSLEQGMNTEAFF.

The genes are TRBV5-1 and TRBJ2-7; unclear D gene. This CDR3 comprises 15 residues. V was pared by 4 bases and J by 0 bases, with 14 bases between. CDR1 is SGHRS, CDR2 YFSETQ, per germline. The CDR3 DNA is TGCGCCAGCAGCCCGGTAGCAGGTTTCTCCTACGAGCAGTACTTC. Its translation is CASSPVAGFSYEQYF.

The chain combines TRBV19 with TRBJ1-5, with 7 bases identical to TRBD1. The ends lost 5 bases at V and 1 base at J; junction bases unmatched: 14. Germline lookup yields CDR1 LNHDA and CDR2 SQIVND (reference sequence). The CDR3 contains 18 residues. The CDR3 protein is CASSRDRVRYESNQPQHF. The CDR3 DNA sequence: TGTGCCAGTAGTCGAGACAGGGTAAGGTATGAGAGCAATCAGCCCCAGCATTTT.

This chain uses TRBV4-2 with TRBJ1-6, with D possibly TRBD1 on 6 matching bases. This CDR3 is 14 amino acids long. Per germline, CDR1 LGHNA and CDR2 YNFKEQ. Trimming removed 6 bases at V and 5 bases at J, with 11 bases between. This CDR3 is CASSRGTDNSPLHF. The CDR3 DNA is TGTGCCAGCAGTAGGGGGACGGATAATTCACCCCTCCACTTT.

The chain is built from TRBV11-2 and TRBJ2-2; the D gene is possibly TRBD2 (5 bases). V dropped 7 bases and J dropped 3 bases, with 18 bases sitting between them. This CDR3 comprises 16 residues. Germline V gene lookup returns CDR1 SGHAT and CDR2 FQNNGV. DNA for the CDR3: TGTGCCAGCACTTTATGGGCGGAGGCCTACACCGGGGAGCTGTTTTTT. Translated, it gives CASTLWAEAYTGELFF.

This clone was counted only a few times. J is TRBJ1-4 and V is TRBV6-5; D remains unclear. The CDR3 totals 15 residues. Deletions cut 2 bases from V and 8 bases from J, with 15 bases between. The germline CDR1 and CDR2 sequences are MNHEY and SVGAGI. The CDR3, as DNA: TGTGCCAGCAGTTACACCCGGACGACGAGAGAAAAACTGTTTTTT. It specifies CASSYTRTTREKLFF.

This CDR3 reads CAWSVRRFYEQYF. CDR3 sequence (DNA): TGTGCCTGGAGTGTACGCCGATTCTACGAGCAGTACTTC. The chain recombines TRBV30 with TRBJ2-7; no clear D gene. Trimming stripped 0 bases from V and 3 bases from J, with 9 bases between. The germline V gene encodes CDR1 GTSNPN and CDR2 SVGIG (reference sequence). There are 13 residues in the CDR3.

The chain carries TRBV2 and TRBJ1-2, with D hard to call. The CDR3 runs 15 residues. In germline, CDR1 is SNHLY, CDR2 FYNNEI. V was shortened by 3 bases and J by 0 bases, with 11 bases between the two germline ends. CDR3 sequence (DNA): TGTGCCAGCAGTGACAGGACTGGAGCTAACTATGGCTACACCTTC. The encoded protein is CASSDRTGANYGYTF.

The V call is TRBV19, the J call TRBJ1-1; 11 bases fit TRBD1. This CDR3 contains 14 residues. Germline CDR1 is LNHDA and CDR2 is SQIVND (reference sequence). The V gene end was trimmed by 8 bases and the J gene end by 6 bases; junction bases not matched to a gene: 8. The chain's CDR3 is CASGVGQGASEAFF. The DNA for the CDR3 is TGTGCCAGTGGGGTTGGACAGGGGGCATCTGAAGCTTTCTTT.

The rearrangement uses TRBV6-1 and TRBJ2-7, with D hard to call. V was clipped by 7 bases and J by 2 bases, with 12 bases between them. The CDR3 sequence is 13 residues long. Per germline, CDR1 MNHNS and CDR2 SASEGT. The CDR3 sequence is CASIPYPAYEQYF. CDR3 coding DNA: TGTGCCAGCATCCCGTACCCGGCCTACGAGCAGTACTTC.

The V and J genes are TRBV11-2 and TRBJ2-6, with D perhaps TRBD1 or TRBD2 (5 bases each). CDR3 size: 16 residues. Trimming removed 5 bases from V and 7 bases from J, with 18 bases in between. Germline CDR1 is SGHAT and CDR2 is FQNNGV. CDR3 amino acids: CASSLTALGGANVLTF. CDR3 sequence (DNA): TGTGCCAGCAGCCTGACAGCCCTTGGAGGTGCCAACGTCCTGACTTTC.

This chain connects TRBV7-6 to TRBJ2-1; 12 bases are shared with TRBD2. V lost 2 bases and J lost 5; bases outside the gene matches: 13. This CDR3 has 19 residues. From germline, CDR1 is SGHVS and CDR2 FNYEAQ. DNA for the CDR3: TGTGCCAGCAGCTTATATGGCCCGACTAGCGGGGGAAGAAACAATGAGCAGTTCTTC. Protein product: CASSLYGPTSGGRNNEQFF. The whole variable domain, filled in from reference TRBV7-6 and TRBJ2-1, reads GAGVSQSPRYKVTKRGQDVALRCDPISGHVSLYWYRQALGQGPEFLTYFNYEAQQDKSGLPNDRFSAERPEGSISTLTIQRTEQRDSAMYRCASSLYGPTSGGRNNEQFFGPGTRLTVL.

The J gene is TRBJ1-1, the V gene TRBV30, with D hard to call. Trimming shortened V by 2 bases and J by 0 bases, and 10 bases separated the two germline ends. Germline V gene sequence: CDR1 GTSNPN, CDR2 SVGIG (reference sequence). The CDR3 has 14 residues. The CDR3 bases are TGTGCCTGGAGTCCAGGACCCCTGAACACTGAAGCTTTCTTT. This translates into CAWSPGPLNTEAFF.

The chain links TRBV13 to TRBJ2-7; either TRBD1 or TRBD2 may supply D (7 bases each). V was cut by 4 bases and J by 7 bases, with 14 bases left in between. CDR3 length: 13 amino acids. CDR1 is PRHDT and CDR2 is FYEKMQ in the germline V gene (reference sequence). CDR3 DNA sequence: TGTGCCAGCAGCTCTAGACAGGGAGGGGAGCAGTACTTC. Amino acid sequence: CASSSRQGGEQYF.

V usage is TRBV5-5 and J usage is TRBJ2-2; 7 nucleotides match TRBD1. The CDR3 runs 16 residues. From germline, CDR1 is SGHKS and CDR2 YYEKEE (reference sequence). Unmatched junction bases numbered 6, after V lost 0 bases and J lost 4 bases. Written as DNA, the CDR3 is TGTGCCAGCAGCTTGGGACAGGGAACGGTCACCGGGGAGCTGTTTTTT. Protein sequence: CASSLGQGTVTGELFF. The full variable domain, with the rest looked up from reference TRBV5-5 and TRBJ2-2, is DAGVTQSPTHLIKTRGQQVTLRCSPISGHKSVSWYQQVLGQGPQFIFQYYEKEERGRGNFPDRFSARQFPNYSSELNVNALLLGDSALYLCASSLGQGTVTGELFFGEGSRLTVL.